Listed here are 2 T cell receptor beta chains from one sample, sequenced in a study of T cell repertoires in cytomegalovirus infection. Via MiXCR, TCRdb re-called the reads, giving one row per CDR3 protein. The sample contains around 450,000 distinct CDR3 sequences, under 40% of which appear only once. The sample was PBMCs. These receptors were obtained from a human donor in good health (CMV status not recorded). Some clones in this sample may be carry-over from other donors' samples.

In this sample, this clonotype turned up a few times. The chain links TRBV12-3 or TRBV12-4 to TRBJ1-1; no reliable D call. The CDR3 is 13 amino acids. V was shortened by 3 bases and J by 8 bases, with 13 bases between the two germline ends. The CDR3 reads CASSFLPGPEAFF. CDR3 nucleotide sequence: TGTGCCAGCAGTTTTCTACCCGGTCCCGAAGCTTTCTTT.

The V call is TRBV15, the J call TRBJ2-1; 11 nucleotides line up with TRBD2. The CDR3 contains 14 residues. V was pared by 6 bases and J by 5 bases, with 3 bases of the junction left unmatched. CDR1 and CDR2 (germline): LNHNV, YYDKDF (reference sequence). CDR3 protein: CATRTGLADNEQFF. CDR3 DNA: TGTGCCACCAGAACGGGACTAGCGGACAATGAGCAGTTCTTC.